The sequence of this TCR beta chain was determined in a study of CD8+CD57+ T cells in acquired aplastic anemia. The wider study: DNA recovered from sorted CD4+ and CD8+ cells had a mean of approximately 3.2 ug.

Of note for this clonotype: Its specificity is not known.

TCR beta VDJ and CDR3 were profiled, and genomic DNA was the template. Each CDR3 protein gets one entry after TCRdb re-called the reads with MiXCR. Here the sample spans fewer than 200,000 distinct CDR3 sequences, around 60% being singletons. CDR1 and CDR2 (germline): SGHVS, FNYEAQ. The CDR3 totals 15 residues. J was trimmed by 0 bases and V by 5 bases; bases with no gene match: 7. Study conclusions and caveats: It was found that roughly 29 CD8+ CDR3 sequences were shared between patients and controls. A significant difference in CD8+ Simpson's diversity between patients and controls was not found.

The genes are TRBV7-6 and TRBJ2-7; 7 nucleotides align to TRBD2. This TCR was recovered from a human donor in good health. Sequenced material: sorted CD4+, CD8+, or CD8+CD57+ T cells (not recorded which) from PBMCs. CDR3 sequence reads: CASSGASGSSYEQYF. The CDR3 nucleotides read TGTGCCAGCAGCGGGGCTAGCGGTTCCTCCTACGAGCAGTACTTC.